This T cell receptor (beta chain) was identified in a study of T cell responses to AZD1222 COVID-19 vaccine. Study-level results: Mostly white British, mostly female donors; authors suggested clonal diversity may be underestimated. With two AZD1222 doses given, Spike-specific TCR breadth and depth both rose. Only a handful of people who got AZD1222 tested seropositive at baseline.

In the case of this clone: Its antigen is unidentified.

Profiling relied on immunoSEQ multiplex PCR, and the TCRdb table lists in-frame clones only, not all of them. The table lists about 110,000 clones, around 90% of them singletons. The CDR3 length is 11 residues. Trimming removed 8 bases from V and 5 bases from J; junction bases left unmatched: 1. Germline loops: CDR1 GTSNPN, CDR2 SVGIG (reference sequence). The source is an adult in good health. Sequencing was performed on peripheral blood, taken on day 0 of AZD1222 vaccination. The chain recombines TRBV30 with TRBJ2-2; 8 nucleotides match TRBD1. The CDR3 nucleotides are TGTGCCGGACAGGGTACCGGGGAGCTGTTTTTT. Its protein is CAGQGTGELFF.